This entry concerns a single T cell receptor beta chain. What it recognizes is unknown. The trim removed 4 bases at V and 0 bases at J, leaving 6 bases unmatched. CDR1 SGHDN and CDR2 FVKESK come from the germline V gene. This CDR3 has 16 amino acids. The PCR made use of 60 Vbeta and 13 Jbeta primers. Sequencing used immunoSEQ multiplex PCR; TCRdb keeps in-frame clones, though not all of them. Counted here are approximately 97,000 clones, roughly 60% occurring once; the ten biggest clones make up less than 5%. This sample was included in a study of cytomegalovirus exposure and HLA in healthy donors. Study-level findings and limits: In a later analysis, parvovirus B19, influenza, CMV and Epstein-Barr virus appeared linked to several top co-occurrence clusters.

This chain joins TRBV14 and TRBJ1-1; the match to TRBD1 covers 9 bases. The sample taken for sequencing was PBMCs. This TCR came from a human donor in good health. DNA for the CDR3: TGTGCCAGCAGCCGGCGGACAGGGGTAATGAACACTGAAGCTTTCTTT. This codes for CASSRRTGVMNTEAFF.